This entry lists 27 T cell receptor beta chains sequenced from one sample in a study of CD8+ T cells in alopecia areata. Investigators isolated RNA and reverse transcribed it into cDNA to act as the sequencing template. TCRdb's table, derived via immunoSEQ multiplex PCR, lists solely in-frame clones and lacks some. The data show 90,000 to 150,000 clones, 53% seen once. The treatment denotes: oral pan-JAK inhibitor, 5-10 mg twice daily. Sequencing used CD4+ T cells sorted from blood, obtained at week 4, from a patient treated with tofacitinib. The receptors derive from a human donor with alopecia areata.

This clone was counted only a few times. The CDR3 DNA reads TGTGCCAGCAAAGGCCCTACCTACGAGCAGTACTTC. This sequence encodes CASKGPTYEQYF. The chain couples TRBV6-6 to TRBJ2-7; D is undetermined. Trimming removed 7 bases at V and 2 bases at J, with 9 bases between. This CDR3 contains 12 residues. Germline V gene sequence: CDR1 MNHNY, CDR2 SVGAGI (reference sequence).

The V call is TRBV29-1, the J call TRBJ1-1, with TRBD1 identical over 7 bases. The CDR3 sequence is 14 residues long. Germline V lookup: CDR1 SQVTM, CDR2 ANQGSEA. The trim removed 6 bases at V and 1 base at J, leaving 8 bases unmatched. The CDR3 here is CSVERQGPNTEAFF. The CDR3 coding sequence is TGCAGCGTCGAAAGACAGGGCCCGAACACTGAAGCTTTCTTT.

The chain links TRBV18 to TRBJ1-5; 8 nucleotides match TRBD1. The V segment lost 8 bases and the J segment 7 bases; nucleotides outside the gene matches: 7. Germline values: CDR1 KGHSH, CDR2 LQKENI. The CDR3 is 13 residues long. CDR3 sequence: CASTPTGEQPQHF. In DNA form, the CDR3 reads TGTGCCAGCACTCCGACAGGGGAGCAGCCCCAGCATTTT. The full variable domain, with the rest looked up from reference TRBV18 and TRBJ1-5, is NAGVMQNPRHLVRRRGQEARLRCSPMKGHSHVYWYRQLPEEGLKFMVYLQKENIIDESGMPKERFSAEFPKEGPSILRIQQVVRGDSAAYFCASTPTGEQPQHFGDGTRLSIL.

This clone was seen a few times. The rearrangement joins TRBV7-3 to TRBJ2-3, with TRBD2 as a possible D gene (5 bases). Trimming took 5 bases from V and 6 from J, leaving 12 bases between them. The CDR3 has 13 residues. The germline V gene encodes CDR1 SGHTA and CDR2 FQGTGA. CDR3 sequence: CASSLAFGDTQYF. The CDR3 DNA sequence: TGTGCCAGCAGCCTAGCATTTGGGGATACGCAGTATTTT.

This sequence joins TRBV30 and TRBJ1-1; no clear D. Germline assignment: CDR1 GTSNPN and CDR2 SVGIG (reference sequence). V lost 2 bases and J lost 6, with 10 bases in between. This CDR3 is 12 amino acids long. The CDR3 DNA is TGTGCCTGGAGTTCGTCAAGGGCTGAAGCTTTCTTT. Protein sequence: CAWSSSRAEAFF.

This clone was detected only a few times. V and J are TRBV18 and TRBJ2-1; 9 nucleotides match TRBD2. The CDR3 contains 16 residues. With 6 bases clipped from V and 8 bases from J, the junction kept 14 bases outside the gene matches. Germline V gene sequence: CDR1 KGHSH, CDR2 LQKENI. The CDR3 loop is CASSPTLRGGRDEQFF. In nucleotides, the CDR3 is TGTGCCAGCTCGCCCACCTTGCGGGGGGGCCGAGATGAGCAGTTCTTC.

This clone was seen a single time. The chain recombines TRBV29-1 with TRBJ2-3; perhaps TRBD1 as D (5 bases). Trimming shortened V by 8 bases and J by 4 bases, and 13 bases separated the two germline ends. Germline values: CDR1 SQVTM, CDR2 ANQGSEA. CDR3 length: 12 residues. CDR3 region: CSHDQGSDTQYF. In DNA form, the CDR3 reads TGCAGCCATGACCAGGGATCAGATACGCAGTATTTT.

The chain joins TRBV5-1 to TRBJ1-2; a possible D gene is TRBD1 (5 bases). Per germline, CDR1 SGHRS and CDR2 YFSETQ. The CDR3 totals 14 residues. V was trimmed by 4 bases and J by 3 bases, leaving 13 bases between them. This CDR3 reads CASSQGPPDYGYTF. As DNA, the CDR3 is TGCGCCAGCAGCCAGGGACCTCCGGACTATGGCTACACCTTC.

The gene calls are TRBV18 and TRBJ1-1; D is unresolved. V was shortened by 1 base and J by 0 bases, with 6 bases between the two germline ends. The CDR3 spans 14 residues. Germline V lookup: CDR1 KGHSH, CDR2 LQKENI. CDR3 protein: CASSPQSVNTEAFF. CDR3 in DNA: TGTGCCAGCTCACCACAGTCCGTGAACACTGAAGCTTTCTTT.

The genes are TRBV29-1 and TRBJ1-1; 7 positions match TRBD1. Germline CDR1 reads SQVTM; CDR2 reads ANQGSEA. V was clipped by 6 bases and J by 7 bases; unmatched bases: 5. This CDR3 comprises 11 residues. The CDR3 is CSVDRVDEAFF. CDR3 nucleotides: TGCAGCGTAGACAGGGTGGATGAAGCTTTCTTT. Variable domain in full (rest from reference TRBV29-1 and TRBJ1-1): SAVISQKPSRDICQRGTSLTIQCQVDSQVTMMFWYRQQPGQSLTLIATANQGSEATYESGFVIDKFPISRPNLTFSTLTVSNMSPEDSSIYLCSVDRVDEAFFGQGTRLTVV.

V gene TRBV9 combines with J gene TRBJ1-3; a possible D gene is TRBD1 (5 bases). The V end was cut by 1 base, the J end by 0 bases, with 14 bases between. The CDR3 spans 17 residues. CDR1 and CDR2 from the germline V gene are SGDLS and YYNGEE. The CDR3 sequence: CASSVYARGDSGNTIYF. The CDR3 nucleotides are TGTGCCAGCAGCGTATATGCCAGAGGGGACTCTGGAAACACCATATATTTT.

The chain joins TRBV2 to TRBJ1-5; unclear D gene. Trimming left V 3 bases short and J 3 bases short, with 9 bases between. The CDR3 is 14 amino acids. Germline values: CDR1 SNHLY, CDR2 FYNNEI. The CDR3 sequence is CASSELRVNQPQHF. CDR3 sequence (DNA): TGTGCCAGCAGTGAGCTCCGAGTCAATCAGCCCCAGCATTTT.

J is TRBJ1-5 and V is TRBV29-1; 8 bases match TRBD1. The CDR3 has 13 residues. Trimming at V came to 6 bases and at J to 5 bases, leaving 6 bases not matched to a gene. Germline loops: CDR1 SQVTM, CDR2 ANQGSEA. The CDR3, as DNA: TGCAGCGTCTCAATGACAGGGGATCAGCCCCAGCATTTT. It is translated as CSVSMTGDQPQHF.

This chain uses TRBV7-9 with TRBJ2-1; 10 bases line up with TRBD2. The CDR3 loop spans 16 amino acids. V was clipped by 6 bases and J by 8 bases; unmatched bases: 13. The germline CDR1 and CDR2 sequences are SEHNR and FQNEAQ (reference sequence). The CDR3 loop is CASSGGLAGGWDEQFF. CDR3 coding DNA: TGTGCCAGCAGTGGAGGTTTAGCGGGAGGCTGGGATGAGCAGTTCTTC.

This chain uses TRBV9 with TRBJ1-2, with D possibly being TRBD1 (5 bases). The CDR3 contains 16 residues. Trimming took off 4 bases at V and 0 bases at J, with 16 bases between the two ends. Germline V CDR1 and CDR2: SGDLS, YYNGEE. The CDR3 nucleotides are TGTGCCAGCAGCCCCCGCGGGGGTGAAGCTAACTATGGCTACACCTTC. Amino acid sequence: CASSPRGGEANYGYTF.

This clone was counted between two and nine times. The chain couples TRBV2 to TRBJ2-2; D is possibly TRBD1 or TRBD2 (5 bases each). V lost 6 bases and J lost 7, with 18 bases in between. This CDR3 has 15 residues. Germline V gives CDR1 SNHLY, CDR2 FYNNEI. CDR3: CASSPFWGKIGELFF. CDR3 nucleotide sequence: TGTGCCAGCAGCCCATTTTGGGGGAAAATCGGGGAGCTGTTTTTT.

This clone was picked up a small number of times. V gene TRBV9 combines with J gene TRBJ2-1, with D possibly being TRBD2 (5 bases). Between the trimmed V and J ends, which lost 4 bases and 6 bases, there was a span of 17 bases. The CDR3 covers 15 residues. CDR1 and CDR2 (germline): SGDLS, YYNGEE. DNA of the CDR3: TGTGCCAGCAGCCCACCATCCGGGAATCTCAATGAGCAGTTCTTC. This sequence encodes CASSPPSGNLNEQFF. Variable domain in full (rest from reference TRBV9 and TRBJ2-1): DSGVTQTPKHLITATGQRVTLRCSPRSGDLSVYWYQQSLDQGLQFLIQYYNGEERAKGNILERFSAQQFPDLHSELNLSSLELGDSALYFCASSPPSGNLNEQFFGPGTRLTVL.

The CDR3 region is CASSEGGRQPQHF. The CDR3 coding sequence is TGTGCCAGCAGTGAAGGTGGGCGTCAGCCCCAGCATTTT. The J gene is TRBJ1-5, the V gene TRBV2; D is uncertain. V lost 1 base to trimming and J lost 6 bases, with 7 bases between them. The CDR3 contains 13 residues. The germline gives CDR1 SNHLY, CDR2 FYNNEI.

This clone was recorded a few times. The rearrangement joins TRBV6-1 to TRBJ1-4, with TRBD1 as a possible D gene (5 bases). The germline V gene has CDR1 MNHNS and CDR2 SASEGT. The CDR3 consists of 14 residues. V lost 4 bases and J lost 6, with 12 bases in between. CDR3 protein: CASSVGHEHEKLFF. CDR3 in DNA: TGTGCCAGCAGTGTTGGACACGAACATGAAAAACTGTTTTTT.

This chain uses TRBV5-1 with TRBJ2-7; TRBD1 matches 8 bases. Per germline, CDR1 SGHRS and CDR2 YFSETQ. The CDR3 has 13 amino acids. V was pared by 5 bases and J by 7 bases, with 8 bases of the junction left unmatched. Here the CDR3 reads CASREGTGPEQYF. The CDR3 DNA sequence: TGCGCCAGCAGGGAAGGGACAGGCCCGGAGCAGTACTTC. The complete variable domain, with remaining parts taken from reference TRBV5-1 and TRBJ2-7, reads KAGVTQTPRYLIKTRGQQVTLSCSPISGHRSVSWYQQTPGQGLQFLFEYFSETQRNKGNFPGRFSGRQFSNSRSEMNVSTLELGDSALYLCASREGTGPEQYFGPGTRLTVT.

This rearrangement joins TRBV6-6 to TRBJ2-4; no reliable D call. In germline, CDR1 is MNHNY, CDR2 SVGAGI (reference sequence). With 5 bases removed from V and 3 bases from J, the gap between germline ends came to 11 bases. CDR3 length equals 14 residues. The CDR3 is CASSKTSGKNIQYF. The CDR3 DNA sequence: TGTGCCAGCAGTAAGACAAGTGGCAAAAACATTCAGTACTTC.

In this sample, this clone turned up a few times. The genes are TRBV30 and TRBJ1-6; 10 bases agree with TRBD1. V shed 5 bases and J 9 bases; nucleotides not matched to a gene: 10. Germline CDR1 GTSNPN, CDR2 SVGIG (reference sequence). This CDR3 is 15 amino acids long. CDR3 region: CAWDGPGQGRSPLHF. CDR3 DNA sequence: TGTGCCTGGGACGGCCCGGGACAGGGGCGTTCACCCCTCCACTTT.

The rearrangement joins TRBV29-1 to TRBJ2-3, with 12 bases matching TRBD2. Germline V CDR1 and CDR2: SQVTM, ANQGSEA. The V gene end was trimmed by 7 bases and the J gene end by 4 bases; junction bases not matched to a gene: 6. The CDR3 length is 14 residues. DNA for the CDR3: TGCAGCGCGCCTCTAGCGGGAGGGCCAGATACGCAGTATTTT. It is translated as CSAPLAGGPDTQYF.

This clone was detected only a few times. J is TRBJ2-1 and V is TRBV29-1; no definite D call. This CDR3 region has 14 residues. V shed 5 bases and J shed 0 bases, with 11 bases lying between them. Germline assignment: CDR1 SQVTM and CDR2 ANQGSEA. CDR3 region: CSVLSLGSYNEQFF. In DNA form, the CDR3 reads TGCAGCGTTCTGAGTCTAGGCTCCTACAATGAGCAGTTCTTC.

This chain links TRBV7-2 with TRBJ2-1; D is unresolved. The CDR3 runs to 12 residues. Germline V gene lookup returns CDR1 SGHTA and CDR2 FQGNSA. The germline V and J ends were trimmed by 5 bases and 3 bases, with 5 bases remaining between them. The CDR3 DNA follows: TGTGCCAGCAGCGCGGTCTACAATGAGCAGTTCTTC. This translates into CASSAVYNEQFF.

The chain employs TRBV29-1 and TRBJ1-2; 8 nucleotides line up with TRBD1. V lost 7 bases to trimming and J lost 7 bases; unmatched junction nucleotides: 14. Per the germline V gene, CDR1 is SQVTM and CDR2 is ANQGSEA. The CDR3 spans 14 residues. The CDR3 DNA is TGCAGCGCCGAGCTCTCGACAGGGGTACTTGGCTACACCTTC. This codes for CSAELSTGVLGYTF. Full variable domain (remainder filled in from reference TRBV29-1 and TRBJ1-2): SAVISQKPSRDICQRGTSLTIQCQVDSQVTMMFWYRQQPGQSLTLIATANQGSEATYESGFVIDKFPISRPNLTFSTLTVSNMSPEDSSIYLCSAELSTGVLGYTFGSGTRLTVV.

This chain joins TRBV2 and TRBJ2-7, with TRBD2 identical over 7 bases. Unmatched junction bases numbered 2, after V lost 7 bases and J lost 2 bases. The CDR3 sequence is 12 residues long. Germline V gene sequence: CDR1 SNHLY, CDR2 FYNNEI. The chain's CDR3 is CASKRGTYEQYF. In nucleotides, the CDR3 is TGTGCCAGCAAGCGGGGTACCTACGAGCAGTACTTC. Combining the CDR3 with reference TRBV2 and TRBJ2-7 gives the whole variable domain EPEVTQTPSHQVTQMGQEVILRCVPISNHLYFYWYRQILGQKVEFLVSFYNNEISEKSEIFDDQFSVERPDGSNFTLKIRSTKLEDSAMYFCASKRGTYEQYFGPGTRLTVT.